Presented here are 3 T cell receptor beta chains from one specimen sequenced in a study of molecular identifiers for immune sequencing clone quantification. Via MiXCR, TCRdb re-called the PCR reads, giving one row per CDR3 protein. The sample consists of approximately 670,000 distinct CDR3 sequences, 15% to 20% of them appearing once. What was sequenced was naive CD8+ T cells from blood, with Jurkat cell RNA spiked in. The subset here: FACS-sorted CD8+CD4-CCR7+CD45RA+ naive T cells. All receptors derive from a human donor in good health. Some libraries in this study had Jurkat cell RNA spiked in.

This clonotype was detected many times. The V gene is TRBV20-1, the J gene TRBJ2-2, with unresolved D. This CDR3 has 14 amino acids. Deletions cut 0 bases from V and 7 bases from J, with 12 bases between. CDR1 DFQATT and CDR2 SNEGSKA come from the germline V gene (reference sequence). This CDR3 reads CSARDLGRNGELFF. As DNA, the CDR3 is TGCAGTGCTAGAGATCTGGGCCGGAACGGGGAGCTGTTTTTT.

Many counts were recorded for this clonotype. The chain employs TRBV4-3 and TRBJ2-7, with 7 bases lining up with TRBD1. Trimming removed 0 bases from V and 3 bases from J; junction bases left unmatched: 5. Germline V gene sequence: CDR1 LGHNA, CDR2 YSLEER. The CDR3 is made up of 15 amino acids. The CDR3 loop reads CASSQETGQHYEQYF. In DNA, the CDR3 is TGCGCCAGCAGCCAAGAAACGGGACAGCACTACGAGCAGTACTTC.

In its sample, this clonotype was seen many times. The chain is built from TRBV2 and TRBJ2-7; D gene unclear. Trimming took off 4 bases at V and 2 bases at J, with 9 bases between the two ends. This CDR3 region has 13 residues. Germline CDR1 and CDR2: SNHLY and FYNNEI. The CDR3 spells CASSVPVPYEQYF. CDR3 bases: TGTGCCAGCAGTGTTCCGGTGCCCTACGAGCAGTACTTC.